This paragraph reports one T cell receptor (beta chain). The data were taken from a study of identical twins. TCRdb reanalysed the 5' RACE reads using MiXCR and keeps one entry per CDR3 protein. This sample has more than 400,000 distinct CDR3 sequences, with nearly 15% found just once. The CDR3 runs 15 residues. Germline CDR1 DFQATT, CDR2 SNEGSKA (reference sequence). V lost 2 bases to trimming and J lost 0 bases, with 10 bases between them. Separately, the same data were catalogued under a study of yellow fever vaccine responses in identical twins.

Sequenced input: CD4+ T cells sorted from blood. The rearrangement uses TRBV20-1 and TRBJ2-2; possibly TRBD1 for D (6 bases). This receptor was identified in a woman aged 18 to 35 in good health. CDR3 bases: TGCAGTGCTAGATACGGGACATCGAACACCGGGGAGCTGTTTTTT. Protein: CSARYGTSNTGELFF.